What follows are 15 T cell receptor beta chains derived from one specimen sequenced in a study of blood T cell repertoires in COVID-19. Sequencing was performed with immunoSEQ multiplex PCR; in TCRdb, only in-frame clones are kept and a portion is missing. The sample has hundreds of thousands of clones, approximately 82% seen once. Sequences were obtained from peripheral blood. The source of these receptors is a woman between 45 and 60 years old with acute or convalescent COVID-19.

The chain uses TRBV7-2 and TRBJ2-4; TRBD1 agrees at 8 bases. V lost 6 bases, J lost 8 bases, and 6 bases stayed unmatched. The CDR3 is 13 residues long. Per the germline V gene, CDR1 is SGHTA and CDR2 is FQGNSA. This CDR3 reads CASSLDRVDIQYF. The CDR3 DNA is TGTGCCAGCAGTCTGGACAGGGTGGACATTCAGTACTTC.

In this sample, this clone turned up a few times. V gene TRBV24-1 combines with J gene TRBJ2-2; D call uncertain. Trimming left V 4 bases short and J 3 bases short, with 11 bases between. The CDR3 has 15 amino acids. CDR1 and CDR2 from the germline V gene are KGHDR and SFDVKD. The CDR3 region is CATSEGRAYTGELFF. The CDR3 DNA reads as TGTGCCACCAGTGAAGGAAGAGCGTACACCGGGGAGCTGTTTTTT.

The CDR3 region is CASSQGGSTQETQYF. CDR3 DNA: TGCGCCAGCAGCCAAGGAGGCTCCACCCAAGAGACCCAGTACTTC. The gene calls are TRBV4-1 and TRBJ2-5, with D hard to call. The CDR3 length is 15 residues. Germline V lookup: CDR1 MGHRA, CDR2 YSYEKL. Trimming cost V 1 base and J 1 base, with 10 bases left between them.

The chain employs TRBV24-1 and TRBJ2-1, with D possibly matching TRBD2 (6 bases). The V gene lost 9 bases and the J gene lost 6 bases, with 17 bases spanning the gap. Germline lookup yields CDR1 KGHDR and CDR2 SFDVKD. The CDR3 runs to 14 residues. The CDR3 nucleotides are TGTGCCACCGCGGAGGGCGGCCAGGGCAATGAGCAGTTCTTC. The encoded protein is CATAEGGQGNEQFF.

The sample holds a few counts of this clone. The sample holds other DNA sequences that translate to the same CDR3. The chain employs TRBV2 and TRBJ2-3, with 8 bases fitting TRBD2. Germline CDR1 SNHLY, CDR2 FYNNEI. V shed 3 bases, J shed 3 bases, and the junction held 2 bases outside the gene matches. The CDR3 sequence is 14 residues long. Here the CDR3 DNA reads TGTGCCAGCAGTGAGCGCGGGAGGACAGATACGCAGTATTTT. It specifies CASSERGRTDTQYF.

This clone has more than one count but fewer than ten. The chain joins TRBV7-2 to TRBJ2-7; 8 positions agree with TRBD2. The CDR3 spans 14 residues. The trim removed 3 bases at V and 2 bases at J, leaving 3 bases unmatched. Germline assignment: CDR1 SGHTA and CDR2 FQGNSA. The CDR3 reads CASSFTSGTYEQYF. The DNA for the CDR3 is TGTGCCAGCAGCTTCACTAGCGGTACCTACGAGCAGTACTTC.

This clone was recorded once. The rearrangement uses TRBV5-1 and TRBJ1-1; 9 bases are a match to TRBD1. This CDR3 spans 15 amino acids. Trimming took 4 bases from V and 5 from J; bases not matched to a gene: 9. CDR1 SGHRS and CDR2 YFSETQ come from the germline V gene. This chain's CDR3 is CASSPNPQGATEAFF. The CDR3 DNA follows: TGCGCCAGCAGCCCAAATCCACAGGGGGCGACTGAAGCTTTCTTT.

CDR3 amino acids: CASSVATEPYEQYF. For the CDR3, the DNA is TGTGCCAGCAGCGTAGCTACGGAGCCCTACGAGCAGTACTTC. The rearrangement links TRBV9 to TRBJ2-7; no reliable D call. This CDR3 spans 14 amino acids. The germline V gene has CDR1 SGDLS and CDR2 YYNGEE. V was shortened by 0 bases and J by 2 bases, with 9 bases between the two germline ends.

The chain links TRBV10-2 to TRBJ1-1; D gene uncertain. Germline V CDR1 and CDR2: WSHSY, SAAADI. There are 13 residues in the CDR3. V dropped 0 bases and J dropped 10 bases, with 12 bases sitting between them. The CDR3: CASSESEGSVAFF. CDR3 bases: TGCGCCAGCAGTGAGTCGGAGGGTAGTGTAGCTTTCTTT.

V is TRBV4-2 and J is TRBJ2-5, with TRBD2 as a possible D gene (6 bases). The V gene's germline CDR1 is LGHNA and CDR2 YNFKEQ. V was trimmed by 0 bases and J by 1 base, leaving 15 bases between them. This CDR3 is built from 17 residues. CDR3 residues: CASSQDYGRAGQETQYF. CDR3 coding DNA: TGTGCCAGCAGCCAAGATTACGGGAGAGCCGGCCAAGAGACCCAGTACTTC.

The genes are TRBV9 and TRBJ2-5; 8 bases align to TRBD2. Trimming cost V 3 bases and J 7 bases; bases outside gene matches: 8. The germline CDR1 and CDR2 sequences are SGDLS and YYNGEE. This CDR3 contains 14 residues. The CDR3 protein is CASSAREGLGTQYF. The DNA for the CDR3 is TGTGCCAGCAGCGCCCGGGAGGGACTAGGGACCCAGTACTTC.

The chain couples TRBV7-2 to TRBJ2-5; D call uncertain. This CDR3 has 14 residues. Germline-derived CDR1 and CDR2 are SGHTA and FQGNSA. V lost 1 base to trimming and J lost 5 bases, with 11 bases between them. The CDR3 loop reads CASSLGPPGETQYF. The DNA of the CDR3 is TGTGCCAGCAGCTTAGGGCCGCCCGGGGAGACCCAGTACTTC.

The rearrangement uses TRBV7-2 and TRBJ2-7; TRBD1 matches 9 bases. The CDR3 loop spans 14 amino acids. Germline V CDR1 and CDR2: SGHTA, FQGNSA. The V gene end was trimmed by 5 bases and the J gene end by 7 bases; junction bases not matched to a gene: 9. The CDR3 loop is CASSPRTGVGEQYF. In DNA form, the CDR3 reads TGTGCCAGCAGCCCGAGGACAGGGGTAGGGGAGCAGTACTTC.

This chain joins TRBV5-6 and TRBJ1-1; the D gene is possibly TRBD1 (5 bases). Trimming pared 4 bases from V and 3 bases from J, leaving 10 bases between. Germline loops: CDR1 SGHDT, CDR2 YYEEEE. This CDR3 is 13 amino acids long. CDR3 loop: CASSLDSYTEAFF. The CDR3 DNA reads TGTGCCAGCAGCCTCGACAGCTACACTGAAGCTTTCTTT.

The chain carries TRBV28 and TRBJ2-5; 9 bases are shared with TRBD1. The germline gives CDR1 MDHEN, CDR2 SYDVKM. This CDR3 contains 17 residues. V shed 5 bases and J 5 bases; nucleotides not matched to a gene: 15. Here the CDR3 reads CASSGWDRVRNMETQYF. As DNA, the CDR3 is TGTGCCAGCAGTGGTTGGGACAGGGTTCGGAATATGGAGACCCAGTACTTC.